The source of this TCR beta chain is a study of cytomegalovirus exposure and HLA in healthy donors. Findings of the study overall: According to a subsequent analysis, TCR clusters from the first cohort were inclined to appear together in the 110 or so validation repertoires.

Repertoires were generated with immunoSEQ multiplex PCR, while TCRdb's copy carries only in-frame clones and drops some. The sample lists some 150,000 clones, 85% to 90% seen once, with approximately 1.5% in the top ten. The CDR3 runs 14 residues. From germline, CDR1 is SNHLY and CDR2 FYNNEI. V was clipped by 10 bases and J by 5 bases, with 20 bases between them. The sample holds one count of this clone. The target antigen is unknown. The TCR sequence derives from a woman younger than 45 in good health and CMV-seronegative. This chain uses TRBV2 with TRBJ1-1, with TRBD1 as a possible D gene (6 bases). The specimen sequenced was PBMCs. The chain's CDR3 is CAIRAGGLGTEAFF. CDR3 nucleotide sequence: TGTGCCATCCGGGCGGGGGGGCTGGGAACTGAAGCTTTCTTT. The variable domain in full, completed from reference TRBV2 and TRBJ1-1, reads EPEVTQTPSHQVTQMGQEVILRCVPISNHLYFYWYRQILGQKVEFLVSFYNNEISEKSEIFDDQFSVERPDGSNFTLKIRSTKLEDSAMYFCAIRAGGLGTEAFFGQGTRLTVV.